The source of this TCR beta chain is a study of OX40 agonist ivuxolimab in advanced cancers. Worth noting for this clone: The antigen remains undetermined.

Method: immunoSEQ multiplex PCR; TCRdb's copy keeps in-frame clones and lacks some. The sample shows about 58,000 clones, 86% of them seen only once. The study, taken as a whole, reports: Dosing at 0.1 to 3.0 mg/kg was accompanied by clonal expansion of CD4+ and CD8+ blood T cells by week 6.

Sampled blood was obtained at baseline, cycle 4 day 1, and cycle 7 day 1. The TCR comes from an adult with an advanced solid tumor such as melanoma, head and neck, liver or kidney cancer. The sequencing here drew on CD4+ or CD8+ T cells sorted from blood, taken in a trial of the OX40 agonist ivuxolimab.

The CDR3 protein is CASSRGTGGQETQYF. The CDR3 DNA reads TGCGCCAGCAGCCGAGGGACAGGAGGGCAAGAGACCCAGTACTTC. The V gene is TRBV5-1, the J gene TRBJ2-5; TRBD1 matches at 8 bases. From germline, CDR1 is SGHRS and CDR2 YFSETQ. Trimming cost V 4 bases and J 2 bases; bases outside gene matches: 7. The CDR3 contains 15 residues.